The 6 T cell receptor beta chains presented below share a single source sample, sequenced in a study of blood T cell repertoires in COVID-19. Assay: immunoSEQ multiplex PCR; the TCRdb copy retains only in-frame clones and omits some. The sample records tens of thousands of clones, around 83% being singletons. Material: peripheral blood. The receptors were sampled from a human donor in a cohort sampled during active COVID-19.

This clone was found a few times. The chain recombines TRBV19 with TRBJ2-3; 7 bases line up with TRBD2. The ends lost 4 bases at V and 6 bases at J; junction bases unmatched: 7. This CDR3 region has 14 residues. Looked up from germline, CDR1 is LNHDA and CDR2 is SQIVND (reference sequence). The CDR3 loop reads CASSSGGTRDTQYF. The CDR3 DNA sequence: TGTGCCAGTAGTAGCGGGGGTACAAGGGATACGCAGTATTTT.

The chain joins TRBV19 to TRBJ1-5, with TRBD1 matching over 8 bases. The CDR3 contains 15 residues. Unmatched junction bases numbered 4, after V lost 4 bases and J lost 2 bases. The germline CDR1 and CDR2 sequences are LNHDA and SQIVND (reference sequence). The CDR3 here is CASSKGQGGNQPQHF. The CDR3 DNA reads as TGTGCCAGTAGTAAAGGACAGGGCGGCAATCAGCCCCAGCATTTT. Complete variable domain (other parts from reference TRBV19 and TRBJ1-5): DGGITQSPKYLFRKEGQNVTLSCEQNLNHDAMYWYRQDPGQGLRLIYYSQIVNDFQKGDIAEGYSVSREKKESFPLTVTSAQKNPTAFYLCASSKGQGGNQPQHFGDGTRLSIL.

This clone has only a few counts. The DNA of the CDR3 is TGCGCCAGCAGCCAAGGGACAGGGGACAATCAGCCCCAGCATTTT. Amino acid sequence: CASSQGTGDNQPQHF. The rearrangement links TRBV4-1 to TRBJ1-5; 9 nucleotides agree with TRBD1. J gave up 3 bases and V 1 base, and 1 base lay outside the gene matches. The CDR3 runs 15 residues. Germline lookup yields CDR1 MGHRA and CDR2 YSYEKL.

The chain recombines TRBV9 with TRBJ1-1; D is unresolved. There are 15 residues in the CDR3. CDR1 is SGDLS, CDR2 YYNGEE, per germline. Deletions cut 0 bases from V and 6 bases from J, with 15 bases between. Here the CDR3 DNA reads TGTGCCAGCAGCGTAGTCGAGGGAAGGGTCGCTGAAGCTTTCTTT. This translates into CASSVVEGRVAEAFF.

V usage is TRBV3-1 (or the pseudogene TRBV3-2) and J usage is TRBJ2-3; TRBD2 matches 7 bases. There are 15 residues in the CDR3. After removal of 0 bases from V and 5 bases from J, the junction contained 5 bases not matched to a gene. Germline-derived CDR1 and CDR2 are LGHDT and YNNKEL (reference sequence). The CDR3 DNA reads as TGTGCCAGCAGCCAAGACCCGGGGGGACTAGATACGCAGTATTTT. This encodes CASSQDPGGLDTQYF.

The chain uses TRBV2 and TRBJ2-3; TRBD1 agrees at 8 bases. The J segment lost 4 bases and the V segment lost 1 base, leaving 7 bases of the junction unmatched. CDR1 is SNHLY, CDR2 FYNNEI, per germline. The CDR3 is 16 residues long. The CDR3 reads CASSEGTGTLADTQYF. The CDR3 DNA follows: TGTGCCAGCAGTGAAGGGACAGGGACACTCGCAGATACGCAGTATTTT.